This T cell receptor beta chain was profiled in a study of T cell responses to AZD1222 COVID-19 vaccine. Data came from immunoSEQ multiplex PCR; TCRdb stores just in-frame clones and leaves some out. The sample records 150,000 or so clones, less than 95% being singletons. CDR1 is SGHRS and CDR2 is YFSETQ in the germline V gene. Between the trimmed V and J ends, which lost 5 bases and 4 bases, there was a span of 15 bases. The CDR3 loop spans 14 amino acids. The sequencing here drew on peripheral blood, taken on day 0 of AZD1222 vaccination. The chain has TRBV5-1 and TRBJ2-5, with a weak D call TRBD1 (6 bases). The clonotype originates from an adult in good health. The CDR3 here is CASRSGQSSETQYF. CDR3 coding DNA: TGCGCCAGCAGAAGCGGACAGTCTTCAGAGACCCAGTACTTC.